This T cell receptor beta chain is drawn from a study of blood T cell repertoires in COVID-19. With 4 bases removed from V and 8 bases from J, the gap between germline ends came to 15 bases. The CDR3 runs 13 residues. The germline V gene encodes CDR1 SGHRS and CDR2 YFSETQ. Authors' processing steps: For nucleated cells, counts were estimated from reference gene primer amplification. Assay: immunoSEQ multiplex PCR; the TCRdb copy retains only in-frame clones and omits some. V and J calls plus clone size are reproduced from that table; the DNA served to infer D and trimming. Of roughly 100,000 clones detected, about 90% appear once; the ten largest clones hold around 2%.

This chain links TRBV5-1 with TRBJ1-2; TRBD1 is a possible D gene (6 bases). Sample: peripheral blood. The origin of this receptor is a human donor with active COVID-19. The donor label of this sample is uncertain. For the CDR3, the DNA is TGCGCCAGCAGCGGAGGACAGAGTGAGGGCTACACCTTC. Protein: CASSGGQSEGYTF.